Below, 28 T cell receptor beta chains from the same sample are listed, as sequenced in a study of identical twins. A single record per CDR3 protein comes from TCRdb applying MiXCR to the 5' RACE reads. Seen here are roughly 1.6 million distinct CDR3 sequences, under 35% observed once, and the top ten hold about 0.27%. Specimen: cord blood. The receptors originated from a newborn girl in good health.

The V gene is TRBV20-1, the J gene TRBJ2-3; 11 bases are a match to TRBD2. The CDR3 totals 15 residues. Germline V gene data show CDR1 as DFQATT and CDR2 as SNEGSKA (reference sequence). Germline trimming cut 5 bases from V and 2 bases from J; bases unmatched to any gene: 6. As DNA, the CDR3 is TGCAGTGCTGAGAATAGCGGGGGGGCCACAGATACGCAGTATTTT. Amino acids: CSAENSGGATDTQYF.

This chain uses TRBV7-9 with TRBJ1-4, with D maybe TRBD1 (5 bases). The CDR3 is 17 residues long. Germline assignment: CDR1 SEHNR and CDR2 FQNEAQ (reference sequence). The ends were cut back, 6 bases at V and 0 bases at J, with 17 bases in the middle. The CDR3 sequence: CASSLPPDSPTNEKLFF. In DNA, the CDR3 is TGTGCCAGCAGTCTTCCCCCCGACAGTCCAACTAATGAAAAACTGTTTTTT.

The rearrangement uses TRBV19 and TRBJ2-3; D may be TRBD1 or TRBD2 (5 bases each). CDR1 is LNHDA, CDR2 SQIVND, per germline (reference sequence). The V end was cut by 3 bases, the J end by 4 bases, with 5 bases between. The CDR3 length is 12 residues. The CDR3 loop reads CASSMGADTQYF. CDR3 bases: TGTGCCAGTAGTATGGGGGCAGATACGCAGTATTTT.

The gene calls are TRBV5-1 and TRBJ1-1; D is possibly TRBD1 (5 bases). The CDR3 totals 15 residues. CDR1 is SGHRS, CDR2 YFSETQ, per germline. The V and J ends lost 4 bases and 1 base respectively, with 14 bases between them. The CDR3 DNA follows: TGCGCCAGCAGCCCCTATGGGGGAGCGAACACTGAAGCTTTCTTT. This codes for CASSPYGGANTEAFF.

CDR3 in DNA: TGCAGTGCTAGTGTGCGGGACCACTACAATGAGCAGTTCTTC. Protein product: CSASVRDHYNEQFF. The rearrangement uses TRBV20-1 and TRBJ2-1; possible D gene TRBD2, 6 bases. The V end lost 3 bases, the J end lost 3 bases, and 12 bases lay between the germline ends. This CDR3 spans 14 amino acids. Germline CDR1 reads DFQATT; CDR2 reads SNEGSKA (reference sequence).

This chain links TRBV6-5 with TRBJ1-1; 7 positions agree with TRBD1. In germline, CDR1 is MNHEY, CDR2 SVGAGI. Germline trimming cut 5 bases from V and 0 bases from J; bases unmatched to any gene: 6. The CDR3 has 15 amino acids. The CDR3 coding sequence is TGTGCCAGCAGTACCGGGGGGACAGTGAACACTGAAGCTTTCTTT. Amino acid sequence: CASSTGGTVNTEAFF.

The chain uses TRBV21-1 and TRBJ2-7; the DNA was not used to check the table's D call, TRBD1. TRBV21-1 constitutes a pseudogene. This CDR3 contains 20 residues. CDR3 residues: CASTKIHRYDGQGAIYEQYF. CDR3 DNA: TGTGCCAGCACCAAAATCCACCGTTATGACGGACAGGGGGCGATTTACGAGCAGTACTTC.

The chain is built from TRBV4-2 and TRBJ2-1; 11 nucleotides match TRBD2. Germline V gene lookup returns CDR1 LGHNA and CDR2 YNFKEQ. J was trimmed by 8 bases and V by 1 base; bases with no gene match: 10. The CDR3 has 17 residues. The DNA for the CDR3 is TGTGCCAGCAGCCAAGGTCTAGCGGGGGGTTTACCCGATGAGCAGTTCTTC. Amino acid sequence: CASSQGLAGGLPDEQFF.

The chain recombines TRBV12-3 or TRBV12-4 with TRBJ2-5, with TRBD2 matching over 9 bases. Matching the DNA end better, TRBJ2-7 makes the J call doubtful. This CDR3 is built from 14 residues. The CDR3: CASSTRTSDYEQYF. The CDR3 bases are TGTGCCAGCAGTACCCGGACTAGCGACTACGAGCAGTACTTC.

The DNA for the CDR3 is TGTGCCAGCAGCGATTGGGACTCGCACAATGAGCAGTACTTC. This codes for CASSDWDSHNEQYF. The gene calls are TRBV7-2 and TRBJ2-7; TRBD2 is a possible D gene (6 bases). The CDR3 has 14 amino acids. Trimming shortened V by 5 bases and J by 7 bases, and 18 bases separated the two germline ends. Germline CDR1 reads SGHTA; CDR2 reads FQGNSA.

This chain links TRBV15 with TRBJ2-3; TRBD2 might be the D (5 bases). This CDR3 spans 16 amino acids. Germline CDR1 LNHNV, CDR2 YYDKDF (reference sequence). Between the trimmed V and J ends, which lost 5 bases and 8 bases, there was a span of 23 bases. The chain's CDR3 is CATSPQPPGSLGTQYF. As DNA, the CDR3 is TGTGCCACCAGCCCCCAACCACCGGGGTCTTTGGGTACGCAGTATTTT.

Ten or more counts support this clonotype. The genes are TRBV9 and TRBJ1-2, with D tentatively TRBD1 (5 bases). Germline V gene data show CDR1 as SGDLS and CDR2 as YYNGEE. The CDR3 consists of 17 residues. V was trimmed by 1 base and J by 4 bases, leaving 20 bases between them. The CDR3 reads CASSVNLLGQVGYGYTF. CDR3 sequence (DNA): TGTGCCAGCAGCGTAAATCTCTTGGGGCAGGTCGGCTATGGCTACACCTTC. The entire variable domain, with the rest obtained from reference TRBV9 and TRBJ1-2, is as follows: DSGVTQTPKHLITATGQRVTLRCSPRSGDLSVYWYQQSLDQGLQFLIQYYNGEERAKGNILERFSAQQFPDLHSELNLSSLELGDSALYFCASSVNLLGQVGYGYTFGSGTRLTVV.

This clonotype was detected only a few times. V is TRBV24-1 and J is TRBJ2-2; D may be TRBD1 (6 bases). V lost 5 bases, J lost 2 bases, and 14 bases lay in between. The germline CDR1 and CDR2 sequences are KGHDR and SFDVKD. CDR3 length: 16 residues. Here the CDR3 DNA reads TGTGCCACCAGTGGATGGCCCAGGGGAAACACCGGGGAGCTGTTTTTT. Its translation is CATSGWPRGNTGELFF.

The V call is TRBV13, the J call TRBJ1-1; TRBD1 agrees at 7 bases. The V segment lost 1 base and the J segment 1 base; nucleotides outside the gene matches: 15. In germline, CDR1 is PRHDT, CDR2 FYEKMQ (reference sequence). This CDR3 is built from 19 residues. The CDR3 DNA sequence: TGTGCCAGCAGCTTAGCCCTCCCTCCCCCCGGGACAGAGAACACTGAAGCTTTCTTT. Translated, it gives CASSLALPPPGTENTEAFF.

CDR3 amino acids: CASSSPGGQKAFF. The CDR3 nucleotides are TGCGCCAGCAGCTCCCCAGGGGGGCAGAAAGCTTTCTTT. The chain has TRBV5-1 and TRBJ1-1; 7 bases are a match to TRBD1. Trimming at V came to 3 bases and at J to 9 bases, leaving 8 bases not matched to a gene. This CDR3 is built from 13 residues. CDR1 is SGHRS and CDR2 is YFSETQ in the germline V gene.

A few counts support this clonotype. This chain connects TRBV29-1 to TRBJ2-3; D unresolved. The germline CDR1 and CDR2 sequences are SQVTM and ANQGSEA. The CDR3 totals 13 residues. V lost 5 bases and J lost 0, with 9 bases in between. CDR3 sequence (DNA): TGCAGCGTTTGTGGTCTAAGCACAGATACGCAGTATTTT. This encodes CSVCGLSTDTQYF.

This clonotype was counted between two and nine times. The V call is TRBV29-1, the J call TRBJ2-1; 9 nucleotides line up with TRBD2. J was trimmed by 4 bases and V by 7 bases; bases with no gene match: 5. Germline V CDR1 and CDR2: SQVTM, ANQGSEA. The CDR3 consists of 13 residues. Written as DNA, the CDR3 is TGCAGCGGTCAGCGGGAGGATTACAATGAGCAGTTCTTC. Encoded protein: CSGQREDYNEQFF.

V usage is TRBV20-1 and J usage is TRBJ2-5; a possible D gene is TRBD2 (6 bases). Deletions cut 1 base from V and 5 bases from J, with 11 bases between. This CDR3 comprises 13 residues. Per the germline V gene, CDR1 is DFQATT and CDR2 is SNEGSKA (reference sequence). The CDR3 nucleotides read TGCAGTGCTAGAGTTTCCAGCGGGGAGACCCAGTACTTC. This gives the protein CSARVSSGETQYF.

This clonotype came up a few times. V and J are TRBV19 and TRBJ2-1, with unresolved D. CDR3 length: 16 amino acids. Trimming took 5 bases from V and 3 from J, leaving 17 bases between them. The germline CDR1 and CDR2 sequences are LNHDA and SQIVND (reference sequence). CDR3 nucleotide sequence: TGTGCCAGTAGTCCCACGGGTCGCGCTCTCTACAATGAGCAGTTCTTC. Residues: CASSPTGRALYNEQFF.

This clonotype was detected a few times. The chain is built from TRBV7-9 and TRBJ2-4; 8 bases agree with TRBD1. CDR1 SEHNR and CDR2 FQNEAQ come from the germline V gene (reference sequence). The CDR3 length is 12 residues. The junction had 0 bases not matched to a gene; V was cut back by 2 bases and J by 9 bases. The CDR3 here is CASSLQGAIQYF. The CDR3 DNA sequence: TGTGCCAGCAGCTTACAGGGGGCCATTCAGTACTTC.

This clonotype was recorded at least ten times. The chain has TRBV28 and TRBJ2-1; 12 bases agree with TRBD2. J lost 2 bases, V lost 5 bases, and 4 bases had no gene match. The CDR3 covers 16 residues. CDR1 MDHEN and CDR2 SYDVKM come from the germline V gene. The CDR3 loop is CASSAGLAGPYNEQFF. Here the CDR3 DNA reads TGTGCCAGCAGTGCTGGACTAGCGGGACCCTACAATGAGCAGTTCTTC.

This clonotype has more than one count but fewer than ten. The CDR3 sequence: CASSFRKGLDRDRESTEAFF. In DNA, the CDR3 is TGTGCCAGCAGTTTTCGTAAGGGTCTGGACCGGGACAGGGAATCCACTGAAGCTTTCTTT. The V gene is TRBV12-3 or TRBV12-4, the J gene TRBJ1-1; 9 bases are shared with TRBD1. V shed 3 bases and J 4 bases; nucleotides not matched to a gene: 21. The CDR3 loop spans 20 amino acids.

The chain uses TRBV10-2 and TRBJ2-5; D gene ambiguous. This CDR3 region has 21 residues. Germline assignment: CDR1 WSHSY and CDR2 SAAADI. The germline V and J ends were trimmed by 2 bases and 2 bases, with 30 bases remaining between them. Here the CDR3 DNA reads TGCGCCAGCAGTGAGGTCCCCCCCCGGGTCCCGATCCGGGTTACTCAAGAGACCCAGTACTTC. It yields the protein CASSEVPPRVPIRVTQETQYF.

This clonotype has just a few counts. The CDR3 nucleotides are TGCAGTGCTAGATCCCCATCGACAGGTTACGATACGCAGTATTTT. This sequence encodes CSARSPSTGYDTQYF. This chain uses TRBV20-1 with TRBJ2-3; possible D gene TRBD1, 6 bases. This CDR3 comprises 15 residues. Trimming left V 2 bases short and J 6 bases short, with 18 bases between. CDR1 and CDR2 from the germline V gene are DFQATT and SNEGSKA (reference sequence).

The rearrangement joins TRBV12-3 or TRBV12-4 to TRBJ2-7; D gene unclear. CDR3 length equals 12 residues. Trimming stripped 7 bases from V and 0 bases from J, with 7 bases between. The CDR3 here is CASTWASYEQYF. CDR3 in DNA: TGTGCCAGCACTTGGGCCTCCTACGAGCAGTACTTC.

This clonotype occurred many times. The chain joins TRBV20-1 to TRBJ2-5; possible D gene TRBD1, 6 bases. Germline V gives CDR1 DFQATT, CDR2 SNEGSKA (reference sequence). The CDR3 has 13 residues. The ends were cut back, 5 bases at V and 11 bases at J, with 21 bases in the middle. The CDR3 DNA reads as TGCAGTGCTCCGAGCAACAGGGCTGGGGAGCAGTACTTC. Its translation: CSAPSNRAGEQYF.

The CDR3, as DNA: TGTGCCAGCAGTGAAGCGCGGGACAGGGGACAGTACTTC. Amino acid sequence: CASSEARDRGQYF. The chain is built from TRBV2 and TRBJ2-5; 10 bases agree with TRBD1. The germline V gene encodes CDR1 SNHLY and CDR2 FYNNEI. The trim removed 0 bases at V and 11 bases at J, leaving 3 bases unmatched. The CDR3 sequence is 13 residues long.

This clonotype came up a few times. This rearrangement joins TRBV27 to TRBJ2-4; D not certain. Germline CDR1 MNHEY, CDR2 SMNVEV (reference sequence). V was clipped by 1 base and J by 8 bases, with 9 bases between them. CDR3 length: 13 residues. The CDR3 DNA follows: TGTGCCAGCAGTTTATTCCGACGCGACATTCAGTACTTC. It translates to CASSLFRRDIQYF.